These T cell receptor beta chains were read from a single sample in a study of CD8+CD57+ T cells in acquired aplastic anemia. TCRdb passed the reads through MiXCR, listing each CDR3 protein once. The repertoire has hundreds of thousands of distinct CDR3 sequences, around 82% of them found once; the top ten carry roughly 42%. The sequenced sample consisted of sorted CD4+, CD8+, or CD8+CD57+ T cells (not recorded which) from PBMCs. The receptors shown here come from a human donor with aplastic anemia. CDR3s include the opening cysteine and the closing phenylalanine or tryptophan. D genes are given only for firm matches. Expanded clones get a size class; other rows say once, few or many, or leave the size out.

J | size | D | V | CDR3 | DNA
TRBJ1-1 | . | . | TRBV10-3 | CAMGDSTEAFF | TGTGCCATGGGGGATAGCACTGAAGCTTTCTTT
TRBJ2-6 | . | . | TRBV9 | CASSEVGAGANVLTF | TGTGCCAGCAGCGAGGTTGGGGCTGGGGCCAACGTCCTGACTTTC
TRBJ2-2 | . | . | TRBV10-1 | CASISDGELFF | TGCGCCAGCATCTCAGACGGGGAGCTGTTTTTT
TRBJ2-7 | . | TRBD1 | TRBV7-8 | CASSFTPDGTAHSF | TGTGCCAGCAGCTTTACACCAGACGGGACAGCCCATTCCTTC
TRBJ1-6 | . | . | TRBV9 | CASGVAGSIQYFALHF | TGTGCCAGCGGAGTGGCTGGGAGCATCCAGTACTTCGCCCTCCACTTT
TRBJ2-3 | . | . | TRBV7-9 | CASSAVTPGTQYF | TGTGCCAGCAGCGCGGTCACGCCAGGTACGCAGTATTTT
TRBJ2-3 | . | . | TRBV7-3 | CAGGGTDTQYF | TGCGCGGGCGGGGGCACAGATACGCAGTATTTT
TRBJ2-5 | . | TRBD2 | TRBV7-9 | CATSRGSSGGTEYF | TGTGCCACCAGCAGAGGCAGCAGCGGGGGGACCGAGTACTTC
TRBJ1-1 | . | . | TRBV10-3 | CAIKPGLASTEQFF | TGTGCCATCAAGCCGGGACTAGCGAGCACTGAGCAGTTCTTT
TRBJ2-3 | . | TRBD2 | TRBV7-8 | CASRLAGGDTQYF | TGTGCCAGCAGGTTAGCGGGAGGAGATACGCAGTATTTT
TRBJ2-3 | few | . | TRBV9 | CASSVGTARNKPHF | TGTGCCAGCAGCGTAGGGACCGCTCGCAATAAGCCCCATTTT
TRBJ2-1 | . | TRBD2 | TRBV5-4 | CASSFTSDAYNEQFF | TGTGCCAGCAGCTTTACTAGCGACGCCTACAATGAGCAGTTCTTC
TRBJ2-5 | . | . | TRBV7-9 | CASSLRTAYQETQYF | TGTGCCAGCAGCTTACGGACGGCGTACCAAGAGACCCAGTACTTC
TRBJ1-1 | . | . | TRBV7-8 | CASSLALRPNTQAFF | TGTGCCAGCAGCTTAGCGCTAAGACCCAATACTCAGGCTTTCTTT
TRBJ1-1 | . | . | TRBV7-9 | CAGEGTRDALNTEAFF | TGTGCCGGCGAAGGGACTCGCGACGCCTTGAACACTGAAGCTTTCTTT
TRBJ1-4 | many | . | TRBV7-6 | CASSSAQGATNEKLFF | TGTGCCAGCAGCTCGGCCCAGGGTGCAACTAATGAAAAACTGTTTTTT
TRBJ2-1 | few | . | TRBV29-1 | CSVEAHLYNEQFF | TGCAGCGTTGAAGCTCACCTCTACAATGAGCAGTTCTTC
TRBJ1-1 | many | . | TRBV9 | CASSGPSNTEAFF | TGTGCCAGCAGCGGCCCCTCCAACACTGAAGCTTTCTTT
TRBJ2-2 | . | . | TRBV7-6 | CASSLEAALPNTGELFF | TGTGCCAGCAGCTTAGAGGCAGCCCTACCTAACACCGGGGAGCTGTTTTTT
TRBJ2-2 | . | . | TRBV2 | CASTNANGNEAFF | TGTGCCAGCACCAACGCGAACGGCAATGAAGCTTTTTTT
TRBJ1-4 | . | . | TRBV7-6 | CASLGSQGTKLFF | TGTGCCAGCCTCGGCAGCCAAGGGACAAAACTGTTTTTT
TRBJ2-3 | many | . | TRBV12-3/TRBV12-4 | CASSLGRGLTDTQYF | TGTGCCAGCAGTTTAGGGCGGGGGCTCACAGATACGCAGTATTTT
TRBJ2-7 | . | TRBD2 | TRBV11-2 | CASSLELAGGLEQYF | TGTGCCAGCAGCTTAGAACTAGCGGGGGGGCTCGAGCAGTACTTC
TRBJ1-2 | . | . | TRBV20-1 | CSARTRLHNYGYTF | TGCAGTGCTAGAACGAGGCTTCATAACTATGGCTACACCTTC
TRBJ2-3 | . | . | TRBV11-3 | CANSLERTDTQYF | TGTGCCAACAGCTTAGAGCGGACAGATACGCAGTATTTT
TRBJ2-3 | . | . | TRBV19 | CASSVGSYTQYF | TGTGCCAGCAGCGTAGGCTCCTACACGCAGTATTTC
TRBJ2-5 | . | . | TRBV20-1 | CSPSRGYGYTFGSGTQYF | .
TRBJ2-2 | once | . | TRBV5-1 | CASSPGGTGELFF | TGCGCCAGCAGCCCTGGCGGTACCGGGGAGCTGTTTTTT
TRBJ1-1 | . | . | TRBV19 | CASSLARTAYTEHFF | TGTGCCAGCAGCTTAGCTCGGACAGCCTACACTGAGCATTTCTTT
TRBJ2-5 | . | . | TRBV7-2 | CASRETLDSSRETQYF | TGTGCCAGCAGGGAGACTCTAGACTCTTCACGAGAGACCCAGTACTTC
TRBJ2-7 | once | TRBD1 | TRBV20-1 | CSADPGQGNYF | TGCAGTGCTGACCCTGGACAGGGGAACTACTTC
TRBJ2-1 | . | TRBD2 | TRBV25-1 | CASGGGVDHNEQFF | TGTGCCAGCGGCGGGGGGGTGGACCACAATGAGCAGTTCTTC
TRBJ2-5 | . | . | TRBV15 | CATSRGGSPDAQYF | TGTGCCACCAGCAGGGGCGGAAGCCCAGATGCCCAGTACTTC
TRBJ2-3 | . | . | TRBV9 | CASSLWWTHNTGDF | TGTGCCAGCAGCTTGTGGTGGACTCATAACACCGGGGATTTT
TRBJ1-1 | . | . | TRBV9 | CASSGAVDFSNKEAFF | TGTGCCAGCAGCGGGGCAGTGGACTTTTCGAACAAGGAAGCTTTCTTT
TRBJ1-2 | . | . | TRBV7-9 | CASRQRLAGSLSYTF | TGTGCCAGCAGACAGAGACTAGCGGGAAGTCTGTCCTACACCTTC
TRBJ2-3 | . | . | TRBV24-1 | CATLAGDTDTLYF | TGTGCCACCTTGGCAGGGGACACCGATACGCTGTATTTT
TRBJ2-5 | . | . | TRBV19 | CASSIAHGTNETQYF | TGTGCCAGCAGTATAGCCCACGGGACAAACGAGACCCAGTACTTC
TRBJ2-3 | . | TRBD2 | TRBV7-8 | CASSVAGRPETKQYF | TGTGCCAGCAGCGTAGCGGGACGGCCCGAAACTAAGCAGTATTTT
TRBJ2-7 | . | TRBD1 | TRBV2 | CASSDRGGSEQYF | TGTGCCAGCAGCGACAGGGGTGGCAGCGAGCAGTACTTC
TRBJ1-6 | . | . | TRBV5-1 | CASSLVANSPLHF | TGCGCCAGCAGCTTGGTAGCGAATTCACCCCTCCACTTT
TRBJ2-7 | . | TRBD2 | TRBV7-2 | CARQDSREGEYEQYF | TGTGCCAGGCAGGACAGCCGGGAGGGAGAATACGAGCAGTACTTC
TRBJ1-1 | many | . | TRBV12-3/TRBV12-4 | CASRGIPPNTEAFF | TGTGCCAGCAGGGGCATCCCGCCGAACACTGAAGCTTTCTTT
TRBJ2-3 | . | TRBD1 | TRBV7-8 | CASSVGGQTAEQQYF | TGTGCCAGCAGCGTAGGGGGACAGACCGCTGAGCAGCAGTATTTT
TRBJ1-1 | . | . | TRBV9 | CASSLLPGDTEAFF | TGTGCCAGCAGCTTATTGCCCGGCGACACTGAAGCTTTCTTT